The 31 T cell receptor beta chains presented below share a single source sample, sequenced in a study of CD8 T cells in ankylosing spondylitis (dated by TCRdb to 2015 to 2018). The protocol used for the library was 5' RACE. TCRdb records Illumina HiSeq 2500 as the sequencer. TCRdb handled the public reads itself, with Q25 trimming in fastp and clone calling in MiXCR, and kept productive beta chains. One record per CDR3 amino acid sequence lists the most common genes and DNA. The sample table contains a few hundred thousand distinct CDR3 sequences; only one count was recorded for approximately 20% of them. Less than 35% of the sample is in the top ten clones. The sample was blood, either unsorted or a sorted T cell fraction (not recorded which). The receptors were gathered from a male donor with ankylosing spondylitis or in good health (not recorded which).

This rearrangement joins TRBV12-3 or TRBV12-4 to TRBJ2-2; no clear D. The V gene lost 6 bases and the J gene lost 3 bases, with 5 bases spanning the gap. The length of the CDR3 is 12 residues. CDR3 region: CASSGDTGELFF. The CDR3 DNA reads as TGTGCCAGCAGCGGTGACACCGGGGAGCTGTTTTTT.

This chain connects TRBV4-3 to TRBJ2-1; TRBD2 might be the D (6 bases). The V gene's germline CDR1 is LGHNA and CDR2 YSLEER. Deletions cut 0 bases from V and 6 bases from J, with 12 bases between. The CDR3 runs 15 residues. The CDR3 is CASSQEWRGRNEQFF. In nucleotides, the CDR3 is TGCGCCAGCAGCCAAGAGTGGAGGGGCCGCAATGAGCAGTTCTTC.

This clonotype was found a few times. The V and J genes are TRBV7-9 and TRBJ2-5, with 9 bases identical to TRBD2. V dropped 5 bases and J dropped 3; count of bases not matched to a gene: 10. This CDR3 has 16 amino acids. The germline V gene has CDR1 SEHNR and CDR2 FQNEAQ (reference sequence). This CDR3 is CASSHRTSAREETQYF. The CDR3 coding sequence is TGTGCCAGCAGCCATCGGACTAGCGCAAGAGAAGAGACCCAGTACTTC.

The table lists this clonotype with a few counts. V is TRBV9 and J is TRBJ2-2, with D maybe TRBD2 (6 bases). Trimming stripped 4 bases from V and 3 bases from J, with 13 bases between. Germline V gene lookup returns CDR1 SGDLS and CDR2 YYNGEE. This CDR3 region has 15 residues. The CDR3 is CASSPGGPDTGELFF. CDR3 DNA: TGTGCCAGCAGCCCAGGAGGGCCCGACACCGGGGAGCTGTTTTTT.

In this sample, this clonotype turned up a few times. CDR3 bases: TGCGCCAGCAGCCAAGAGTTTGGATCGTATGGCTACACCTTC. Its translation: CASSQEFGSYGYTF. The genes are TRBV4-3 and TRBJ1-2; D uncertain. Trimming took 0 bases from V and 5 from J, leaving 10 bases between them. The germline gives CDR1 LGHNA, CDR2 YSLEER. CDR3 length: 14 amino acids.

The sample holds a few counts of this clonotype. The chain carries TRBV5-1 and TRBJ2-7; D not certain. This CDR3 spans 14 amino acids. The V and J ends lost 0 bases and 0 bases respectively, with 7 bases between them. The germline V gene encodes CDR1 SGHRS and CDR2 YFSETQ. In nucleotides, the CDR3 is TGCGCCAGCAGCTTGGCCAGGAGCTCCTACGAGCAGTACTTC. Encoded protein: CASSLARSSYEQYF.

The table lists this clonotype with a few counts. The V call is TRBV24-1, the J call TRBJ2-1; D not resolved. Germline V lookup: CDR1 KGHDR, CDR2 SFDVKD. This CDR3 comprises 13 residues. The germline V and J ends were trimmed by 1 base and 4 bases, with 4 bases remaining between them. The CDR3 bases are TGTGCCACCAGTGATTTTTCGTACAATGAGCAGTTCTTC. Its translation is CATSDFSYNEQFF.

This sequence joins TRBV28 and TRBJ2-7; weak D call: TRBD1 (6 bases). V lost 5 bases, J lost 6 bases, and 23 bases lay in between. Looked up from germline, CDR1 is MDHEN and CDR2 is SYDVKM. CDR3 length equals 16 residues. This CDR3 is CASSQQGRDDRGEQYF. For the CDR3, the DNA is TGTGCCAGCAGTCAACAGGGTAGGGACGATCGTGGCGAGCAGTACTTC.

The J gene is TRBJ2-2, the V gene TRBV7-2, with unresolved D. Germline assignment: CDR1 SGHTA and CDR2 FQGNSA. Deletions cut 4 bases from V and 1 base from J, with 4 bases between. The CDR3 totals 13 residues. As DNA, the CDR3 is TGTGCCAGCAGCTCCAGGAACACCGGGGAGCTGTTTTTT. This encodes CASSSRNTGELFF.

Only a few counts were recorded for this clonotype. V usage is TRBV5-1 and J usage is TRBJ2-7; unclear D gene. V lost 0 bases and J 0 bases, leaving 10 bases between the germline ends. This CDR3 comprises 15 residues. CDR1 SGHRS and CDR2 YFSETQ come from the germline V gene. The DNA of the CDR3 is TGCGCCAGCAGCTTGGAGCAGGTTCGCTCCTACGAGCAGTACTTC. Its translation is CASSLEQVRSYEQYF.

This clonotype appeared a few times. V usage is TRBV28 and J usage is TRBJ2-7; 8 positions agree with TRBD1. The V and J ends lost 4 bases and 0 bases, in that order; junction bases with no gene match: 5. The CDR3 is 15 residues long. Looked up from germline, CDR1 is MDHEN and CDR2 is SYDVKM. The CDR3 here is CASSSGQGVSYEQYF. CDR3 DNA sequence: TGTGCCAGCAGTTCAGGACAGGGCGTCTCCTACGAGCAGTACTTC.

This clonotype was seen just once. This chain connects TRBV29-1 to TRBJ2-7; D not certain. CDR3 length: 13 amino acids. The germline V gene has CDR1 SQVTM and CDR2 ANQGSEA. Deletions cut 3 bases from V and 2 bases from J, with 11 bases between. The CDR3 loop is CSVDLPGTYEQYF. DNA of the CDR3: TGCAGCGTTGATCTGCCAGGAACCTACGAGCAGTACTTC.

The chain couples TRBV3-1 to TRBJ2-2; a weak D match, TRBD2 (6 bases). The length of the CDR3 is 17 residues. Per germline, CDR1 LGHDT and CDR2 YNNKEL (reference sequence). The V gene lost 3 bases and the J gene lost 0 bases, with 14 bases spanning the gap. The CDR3 sequence: CASSHESAGPNTGELFF. The CDR3 bases are TGTGCCAGCAGCCACGAGTCAGCGGGCCCGAACACCGGGGAGCTGTTTTTT.

This clonotype has only a few counts. The chain links TRBV29-1 to TRBJ1-2; tentatively, D is TRBD1 (5 bases). CDR1 SQVTM and CDR2 ANQGSEA come from the germline V gene. This CDR3 has 13 residues. V was shortened by 5 bases and J by 8 bases, with 18 bases between the two germline ends. The DNA of the CDR3 is TGCAGCGTTATCCTTGGGGGGGATTGGGGCTACACCTTC. This sequence encodes CSVILGGDWGYTF.

The chain combines TRBV21-1 with TRBJ1-6; TRBD1 is the table's D call and was not checked against the DNA. TRBV21-1 is listed as a pseudogene. The CDR3 length is 16 residues. CDR3 sequence (DNA): TGTGCCAGCACTACGCGAGCAGGGTCCTATAATTCACCCCTCCACTTT. It encodes CASTTRAGSYNSPLHF.

This chain links TRBV5-8 with TRBJ2-2; D is unresolved. The germline gives CDR1 SGHTS, CDR2 YDEGEE. V was trimmed by 3 bases and J by 3 bases, leaving 9 bases between them. The CDR3 is made up of 14 amino acids. This CDR3 reads CASSSGSYTGELFF. CDR3 DNA: TGTGCCAGCAGCTCAGGATCCTACACCGGGGAGCTGTTTTTT.

This clonotype occurred many times. J is TRBJ2-7 and V is TRBV5-6, with D tentatively TRBD1 (6 bases). The CDR3 has 14 amino acids. Trimming stripped 3 bases from V and 1 base from J, with 11 bases between. CDR1 and CDR2 from the germline V gene are SGHDT and YYEEEE. CDR3 bases: TGTGCCAGCAGCTCCGGACAGCGATCCTACGAGCAGTACTTC. This gives the protein CASSSGQRSYEQYF.

The chain combines TRBV14 with TRBJ2-1; no clear D. This CDR3 contains 15 residues. The V and J ends lost 1 base and 6 bases respectively, with 13 bases between them. Germline V gene lookup returns CDR1 SGHDN and CDR2 FVKESK. CDR3 sequence: CASSQASPFSNEQFF. CDR3 in DNA: TGTGCCAGCAGCCAAGCCAGCCCCTTCTCCAATGAGCAGTTCTTC.

This clonotype was counted between two and nine times. The J gene is TRBJ1-5, the V gene TRBV24-1; TRBD1 is a possible D gene (5 bases). CDR3 size: 14 residues. The germline V and J ends were trimmed by 3 bases and 7 bases, with 12 bases remaining between them. The germline CDR1 and CDR2 sequences are KGHDR and SFDVKD. The DNA of the CDR3 is TGTGCCACCAGTGATCTCAGGGCCCAACAGCCCCAGCATTTT. Its translation is CATSDLRAQQPQHF.

CDR3 protein: CASSPLTSGSYNEQFF. The CDR3 DNA follows: TGTGCCAGCAGCCCCTTAACTAGTGGCTCCTACAATGAGCAGTTCTTC. The chain has TRBV7-8 and TRBJ2-1; weak D call: TRBD2 (5 bases). Looked up from germline, CDR1 is SGHVS and CDR2 is FQNEAQ. Between the trimmed V and J ends, which lost 5 bases and 0 bases, there was a span of 14 bases. The CDR3 runs to 16 residues.

The chain links TRBV3-1 to TRBJ2-7; D not resolved. Between the trimmed V and J ends, which lost 3 bases and 2 bases, there was a span of 14 bases. The CDR3 is 15 amino acids. Germline CDR1 LGHDT, CDR2 YNNKEL (reference sequence). This chain's CDR3 is CASSHAPEAAYEQYF. CDR3 DNA sequence: TGTGCCAGCAGCCACGCCCCAGAGGCAGCCTACGAGCAGTACTTC.

V is TRBV6-5 and J is TRBJ2-1, with 11 bases lining up with TRBD2. V lost 3 bases and J lost 0; bases outside the gene matches: 7. CDR1 is MNHEY, CDR2 SVGAGI, per germline. The CDR3 totals 18 residues. CDR3 in amino acids: CASSYKASGRSSYNEQFF. In DNA, the CDR3 is TGTGCCAGCAGTTATAAGGCTAGCGGGAGGAGCTCCTACAATGAGCAGTTCTTC.

This clonotype was seen only a few times. The chain couples TRBV7-2 to TRBJ2-2; 7 positions agree with TRBD2. The CDR3 consists of 15 residues. Germline CDR1 is SGHTA and CDR2 is FQGNSA. V lost 7 bases, J lost 7 bases, and 12 bases stayed unmatched. Here the CDR3 reads CASNEYERDVGELFF. Written as DNA, the CDR3 is TGTGCCAGCAACGAGTACGAGCGGGACGTCGGGGAGCTGTTTTTT.

The chain uses TRBV12-3 or TRBV12-4 and TRBJ2-1; TRBD2 agrees at 10 bases. The CDR3 length is 15 residues. J was trimmed by 5 bases and V by 5 bases; bases with no gene match: 6. CDR3: CASSPAGLANNEQFF. CDR3 in DNA: TGTGCCAGCAGTCCCGCGGGACTAGCGAACAATGAGCAGTTCTTC.

The table lists this clonotype with a few counts. This chain uses TRBV9 with TRBJ1-3; D is uncertain. The length of the CDR3 is 13 residues. Germline CDR1 SGDLS, CDR2 YYNGEE. V was cut by 2 bases and J by 5 bases, with 8 bases left in between. In DNA form, the CDR3 reads TGTGCCAGCAGCGTTGGCCCCCGAAACACCATATATTTT. It yields the protein CASSVGPRNTIYF. The whole variable domain, remainder taken from reference TRBV9 and TRBJ1-3, is DSGVTQTPKHLITATGQRVTLRCSPRSGDLSVYWYQQSLDQGLQFLIQYYNGEERAKGNILERFSAQQFPDLHSELNLSSLELGDSALYFCASSVGPRNTIYFGEGSWLTVV.

The V call is TRBV29-1, the J call TRBJ1-2, with 9 bases matching TRBD1. Germline V gives CDR1 SQVTM, CDR2 ANQGSEA. This CDR3 comprises 15 residues. The J segment lost 8 bases and the V segment lost 1 base, leaving 11 bases of the junction unmatched. The DNA of the CDR3 is TGCAGCGTTGAAGGGCCCCCGGGACAGGGAGGCGGCTACACCTTC. Amino acids: CSVEGPPGQGGGYTF. The full variable domain, rest sourced from reference TRBV29-1 and TRBJ1-2, is SAVISQKPSRDICQRGTSLTIQCQVDSQVTMMFWYRQQPGQSLTLIATANQGSEATYESGFVIDKFPISRPNLTFSTLTVSNMSPEDSSIYLCSVEGPPGQGGGYTFGSGTRLTVV.

The sample holds many counts of this clonotype. The gene calls are TRBV12-3 or TRBV12-4 and TRBJ2-3; unclear D gene. V dropped 3 bases and J dropped 4 bases, with 2 bases sitting between them. The length of the CDR3 is 11 residues. CDR3 residues: CASSFADTQYF. The CDR3 nucleotides read TGTGCCAGCAGTTTCGCAGATACGCAGTATTTT.

This chain links TRBV13 with TRBJ2-1; 9 nucleotides agree with TRBD1. This CDR3 is 15 amino acids long. V lost 6 bases to trimming and J lost 4 bases; unmatched junction nucleotides: 7. CDR1 and CDR2 from the germline V gene are PRHDT and FYEKMQ (reference sequence). CDR3 sequence reads: CASSTAGTGYNEQFF. CDR3 nucleotides: TGTGCCAGCAGTACCGCCGGGACAGGGTACAATGAGCAGTTCTTC.

This clonotype has more than one count but fewer than ten. V is TRBV14 and J is TRBJ1-1; TRBD1 is a possible D gene (6 bases). Germline lookup yields CDR1 SGHDN and CDR2 FVKESK. The V end lost 8 bases, the J end lost 0 bases, and 13 bases lay between the germline ends. The CDR3 spans 14 residues. The DNA for the CDR3 is TGTGCCAGCGGGAGTAGGGGGATGAACACTGAAGCTTTCTTT. Amino acids: CASGSRGMNTEAFF.

This sequence joins TRBV19 and TRBJ2-7; maybe TRBD2 (5 bases). CDR1 is LNHDA, CDR2 SQIVND, per germline (reference sequence). Trimming removed 3 bases at V and 2 bases at J, with 8 bases between. The CDR3 covers 13 residues. The DNA of the CDR3 is TGTGCCAGTAGTATGCGACTAACCTACGAGCAGTACTTC. Translating it yields CASSMRLTYEQYF. Full variable domain (remainder filled in from reference TRBV19 and TRBJ2-7): DGGITQSPKYLFRKEGQNVTLSCEQNLNHDAMYWYRQDPGQGLRLIYYSQIVNDFQKGDIAEGYSVSREKKESFPLTVTSAQKNPTAFYLCASSMRLTYEQYFGPGTRLTVT.

CDR3 nucleotide sequence: TGCAGCGTGGACGGAGTGAACACTGAAGCTTTCTTT. Residues: CSVDGVNTEAFF. The chain recombines TRBV29-1 with TRBJ1-1; no definite D call. The length of the CDR3 is 12 residues. V gave up 6 bases and J gave up 0 bases, with 8 bases separating them. Germline lookup yields CDR1 SQVTM and CDR2 ANQGSEA.